These 21 T cell receptor beta chains were all obtained from the same sample, sequenced in a study of low-dose radiotherapy and immunotherapy resistance in tumors. Alpha- and beta-chain coverage of first-strand cDNA came from TRAV- and TRBV-specific primers. With a constant-region primer and a V-primer adapter, TCRs were subjected to 20 PCR cycles of amplification. TCRdb independently ran MiXCR on the reads; one entry per CDR3 protein. In the table there are more than 85,000 distinct CDR3 sequences, 9% to 9.5% of which are singletons. Time point here: before trial treatment. The sample here was PBMCs, taken before treatment. All receptors derive from a male donor with prostate cancer.

This clonotype was detected many times. The chain couples TRBV4-3 to TRBJ2-2; TRBD1 matches at 7 bases. V lost 0 bases, J lost 9 bases, and 4 bases stayed unmatched. Germline lookup yields CDR1 LGHNA and CDR2 YSLEER. This CDR3 is 14 amino acids long. Here the CDR3 reads CASSQEGGYRELFF. CDR3 DNA sequence: TGCGCCAGCAGCCAAGAAGGGGGCTACCGGGAGCTGTTTTTT.

The table lists this clonotype with many counts. The V gene is TRBV4-1, the J gene TRBJ1-1; D gene unclear. The V end lost 1 base, the J end lost 0 bases, and 9 bases lay between the germline ends. Germline lookup yields CDR1 MGHRA and CDR2 YSYEKL. The CDR3 sequence is 15 residues long. The CDR3 region is CASSQVGHMNTEAFF. CDR3 sequence (DNA): TGCGCCAGCAGCCAAGTAGGCCATATGAACACTGAAGCTTTCTTT.

The table lists this clonotype with many counts. V and J are TRBV5-1 and TRBJ2-3, with 8 positions matching TRBD2. Trimming at V came to 4 bases and at J to 3 bases, leaving 4 bases not matched to a gene. The CDR3 length is 14 residues. Germline loops: CDR1 SGHRS, CDR2 YFSETQ. The DNA of the CDR3 is TGCGCCAGCAGCGGGGGACTAGAAACAGATACGCAGTATTTT. It codes for CASSGGLETDTQYF.

In this sample, this clonotype turned up many times. The rearrangement joins TRBV10-3 to TRBJ2-2; D remains ambiguous. The CDR3 runs to 15 residues. V lost 3 bases, J lost 2 bases, and 10 bases lay in between. The germline V gene encodes CDR1 ENHRY and CDR2 SYGVKD. The DNA of the CDR3 is TGTGCCATCAGTGATACACTCAAAAACACCGGGGAGCTGTTTTTT. Its translation: CAISDTLKNTGELFF.

This clonotype was recorded many times. The rearrangement uses TRBV2 and TRBJ2-7, with 10 bases fitting TRBD1. Germline-derived CDR1 and CDR2 are SNHLY and FYNNEI. Unmatched junction bases numbered 3, after V lost 7 bases and J lost 0 bases. The CDR3 has 14 amino acids. The CDR3 loop reads CASKTGGLSYEQYF. CDR3 sequence (DNA): TGTGCCAGCAAGACAGGGGGCCTCTCCTACGAGCAGTACTTC.

This clonotype was seen repeatedly, ten times or more. This rearrangement joins TRBV7-9 to TRBJ2-1, with D unresolved. Trimming cost V 1 base and J 7 bases, with 5 bases left between them. The CDR3 is 12 amino acids. Germline CDR1 reads SEHNR; CDR2 reads FQNEAQ (reference sequence). Here the CDR3 reads CASSLVENEQFF. DNA for the CDR3: TGTGCCAGCAGCTTAGTCGAGAATGAGCAGTTCTTC.

This clonotype was seen many times. V and J are TRBV11-3 and TRBJ2-3, with 11 bases identical to TRBD2. Unmatched junction bases numbered 3, after V lost 5 bases and J lost 2 bases. CDR1 is SGHNT and CDR2 is YENEEA in the germline V gene. The CDR3 extends over 15 amino acids. CDR3 DNA: TGTGCCAGCAGCGCGGGACTAGCGGTCACAGATACGCAGTATTTT. This codes for CASSAGLAVTDTQYF. Combining the CDR3 with reference TRBV11-3 and TRBJ2-3 gives the whole variable domain EAGVVQSPRYKIIEKKQPVAFWCNPISGHNTLYWYLQNLGQGPELLIRYENEEAVDDSQLPKDRFSAERLKGVDSTLKIQPAELGDSAVYLCASSAGLAVTDTQYFGPGTRLTVL.

This clonotype was recorded many times. The junction departs from the called germline gene at one end, perhaps through a read error. The rearrangement uses TRBV6-2 or TRBV6-3 and TRBJ2-2, with 15 positions matching TRBD2. This CDR3 is built from 19 residues. Germline values: CDR1 MNHEY, CDR2 SVGEGT. CDR3 region: CASSYSSGLAGGQTGELVF. CDR3 DNA sequence: TGTGCCAGCAGTTACTCCTCGGGACTAGCGGGAGGTCAAACCGGGGAGCTGGTTTTT.

In this sample, this clonotype turned up many times. The V and J genes are TRBV28 and TRBJ1-2; the D gene is possibly TRBD1 (6 bases). Germline V gives CDR1 MDHEN, CDR2 SYDVKM. With 2 bases removed from V and 3 bases from J, the gap between germline ends came to 7 bases. CDR3 length equals 13 residues. CDR3 sequence: CASSLRQDYGYTF. CDR3 DNA: TGTGCCAGCAGTTTAAGACAGGACTATGGCTACACCTTC.

As regards this clonotype: It differs at one base from a far larger clone, so likely a read error. The chain links TRBV6-8 to TRBJ2-5, with TRBD2 as a possible D gene (5 bases). This CDR3 is 12 amino acids long. Germline values: CDR1 MNHGY, CDR2 SAAAGT. CDR3 in DNA: TGTGCCAGCAGTTACTTGGGAGAGGCCCAGTACTTC. Translation gives CASSYLGEAQYF.

This clonotype has a count of ten or more. The chain carries TRBV28 and TRBJ1-5; D possibly corresponds to TRBD1 (5 bases). The CDR3 has 15 amino acids. Trimming pared 6 bases from V and 2 bases from J, leaving 14 bases between. Germline lookup yields CDR1 MDHEN and CDR2 SYDVKM. CDR3: CASRQGQMGNQPQHF. The CDR3 DNA is TGTGCCAGCAGGCAGGGCCAAATGGGCAATCAGCCCCAGCATTTT.

The chain carries TRBV20-1 and TRBJ1-1; no firm D call. From germline, CDR1 is DFQATT and CDR2 SNEGSKA (reference sequence). The CDR3 totals 13 residues. V lost 5 bases and J 5 bases, leaving 15 bases between the germline ends. CDR3 region: CSASNAGRTEAFF. Written as DNA, the CDR3 is TGCAGTGCTTCAAACGCGGGCCGGACTGAAGCTTTCTTT.

This clonotype was found many times. This chain uses TRBV29-1 with TRBJ2-1; D possibly corresponds to TRBD2 (6 bases). There are 13 residues in the CDR3. V gave up 7 bases and J gave up 7 bases, with 17 bases separating them. Germline V lookup: CDR1 SQVTM, CDR2 ANQGSEA. The CDR3 DNA reads TGCAGCGCTTGGCCCGGAGGGAGGAATGAGCAGTTCTTC. Residues: CSAWPGGRNEQFF.

Comments on this clonotype: Germline is not matched at one junction end, which may reflect a read error. V usage is TRBV27 and J usage is TRBJ2-7, with 7 bases matching TRBD1. CDR3 length: 14 residues. Germline-derived CDR1 and CDR2 are MNHEY and SMNVEV (reference sequence). CDR3 protein: CVSMVSRGYYEQYF. DNA of the CDR3: TGTGTCAGCATGGTTTCCAGGGGGTACTACGAGCAGTACTTC.

On this clonotype: A far larger clone is one nucleotide away, so this likely arose from a read error. The chain has TRBV4-3 and TRBJ2-1; TRBD2 matches 8 bases. This CDR3 is 16 amino acids long. J lost 13 bases, V lost 1 base, and 15 bases had no gene match. Germline values: CDR1 LGHNA, CDR2 YSLEER. This CDR3 is CASSQGPSGYQETQFF. In DNA form, the CDR3 reads TGCGCCAGCAGCCAAGGGCCTAGCGGGTACCAAGAGACCCAGTTCTTC.

This clonotype has ten or more counts. The chain has TRBV27 and TRBJ1-1; 8 bases are shared with TRBD1. Germline-derived CDR1 and CDR2 are MNHEY and SMNVEV (reference sequence). The CDR3 is 18 amino acids. V shed 5 bases, J shed 3 bases, and the junction held 17 bases outside the gene matches. The CDR3 loop is CASSLWAQGAGWDTEAFF. The CDR3 DNA sequence: TGTGCCAGCAGTCTATGGGCGCAGGGGGCCGGGTGGGACACTGAAGCTTTCTTT.

At least ten counts were recorded for this clonotype. The chain joins TRBV7-9 to TRBJ2-1; D is ambiguous. The CDR3 contains 14 residues. Looked up from germline, CDR1 is SEHNR and CDR2 is FQNEAQ (reference sequence). Trimming left V 5 bases short and J 5 bases short, with 13 bases between. DNA of the CDR3: TGTGCCAGCAGCCTAGGAGACTTCCACAATGAGCAGTTCTTC. Its translation: CASSLGDFHNEQFF.

In this sample, this clonotype turned up many times. The chain is built from TRBV20-1 and TRBJ1-2; 7 bases map to TRBD1. CDR3 size: 17 residues. Germline loops: CDR1 DFQATT, CDR2 SNEGSKA (reference sequence). Losses at the gene ends were 5 bases for V and 7 bases for J; bases not matched to a gene: 22. CDR3 nucleotide sequence: TGCAGTGCTCAAGAGGTTCTCGGGGCAGGGGGGAGATGTGGCTACACCTTC. Translated: CSAQEVLGAGGRCGYTF.

This clonotype was seen many times. This chain links TRBV3-1 with TRBJ2-7; D tentatively fits TRBD1 or TRBD2 (5 bases each). CDR3 length equals 15 residues. V lost 4 bases and J lost 6, with 19 bases in between. Germline V lookup: CDR1 LGHDT, CDR2 YNNKEL (reference sequence). The CDR3 is CASSPRLGESSEQYF. CDR3 DNA sequence: TGTGCCAGCAGCCCTCGCCTGGGGGAGTCTTCCGAGCAGTACTTC.

This clonotype has at least ten counts. V usage is TRBV13 and J usage is TRBJ2-2; D remains ambiguous. Germline values: CDR1 PRHDT, CDR2 FYEKMQ (reference sequence). The germline V and J ends were trimmed by 1 base and 7 bases, with 4 bases remaining between them. The CDR3 runs 12 residues. The CDR3 DNA is TGTGCCAGCAGCTTAGCAGGCGGGGAGCTGTTTTTT. It specifies CASSLAGGELFF. Combining the CDR3 with reference TRBV13 and TRBJ2-2 gives the whole variable domain AAGVIQSPRHLIKEKRETATLKCYPIPRHDTVYWYQQGPGQDPQFLISFYEKMQSDKGSIPDRFSAQQFSDYHSELNMSSLELGDSALYFCASSLAGGELFFGEGSRLTVL.

This clonotype was counted at least ten times. The V call is TRBV24-1, the J call TRBJ2-1; TRBD1 is a possible D gene (5 bases). Germline V gene data show CDR1 as KGHDR and CDR2 as SFDVKD. V lost 3 bases to trimming and J lost 5 bases, with 13 bases between them. This CDR3 has 15 residues. The CDR3 reads CATSDAATVHNEQFF. CDR3 nucleotides: TGTGCCACCAGTGATGCCGCGACAGTTCACAATGAGCAGTTCTTC.